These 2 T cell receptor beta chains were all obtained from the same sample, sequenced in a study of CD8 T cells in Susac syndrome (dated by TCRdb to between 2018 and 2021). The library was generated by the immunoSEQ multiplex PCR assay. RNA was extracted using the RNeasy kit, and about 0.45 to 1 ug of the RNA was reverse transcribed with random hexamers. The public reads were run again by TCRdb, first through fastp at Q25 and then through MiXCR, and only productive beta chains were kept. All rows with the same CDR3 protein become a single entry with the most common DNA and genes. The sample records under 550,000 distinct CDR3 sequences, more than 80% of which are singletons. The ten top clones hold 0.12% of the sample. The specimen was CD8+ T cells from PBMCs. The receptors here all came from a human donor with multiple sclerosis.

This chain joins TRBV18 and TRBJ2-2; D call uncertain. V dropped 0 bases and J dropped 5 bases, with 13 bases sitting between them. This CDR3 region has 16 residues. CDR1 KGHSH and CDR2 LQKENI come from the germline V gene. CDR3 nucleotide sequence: TGTGCCAGCTCACCACCTGAGCGACACATAACCGGGGAGCTGTTTTTT. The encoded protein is CASSPPERHITGELFF.

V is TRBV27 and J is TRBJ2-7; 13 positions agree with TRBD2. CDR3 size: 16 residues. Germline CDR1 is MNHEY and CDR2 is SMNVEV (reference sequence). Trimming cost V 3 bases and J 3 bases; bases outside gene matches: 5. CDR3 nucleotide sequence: TGTGCCAGCAGTTTGTCGGGGACTAGCGGGATCTACGAGCAGTACTTC. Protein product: CASSLSGTSGIYEQYF.